This T cell receptor beta chain was sequenced in a study of blood T cell repertoires in COVID-19. The wider study: Samples taken during acute and convalescent COVID-19 were collected in the United States, Italy and Spain.

Original processing notes: Quantification of nucleated cells was approximated via reference gene primer amplification. Sequencing was performed with immunoSEQ multiplex PCR; in TCRdb, only in-frame clones are kept and a portion is missing. The V and J calls and clone size come from that table; D and trimming were worked out from the DNA. The sample lists approximately 89,000 clones, more than 70% occurring once. The sequencing sample was made of peripheral blood. This sequence originates from a man aged 65-85 years with acute or convalescent COVID-19.

The CDR3 DNA is TGTGCCAGCAGTTTTACAGGGGGGGTTTTGTACACTGAAGCTTTCTTT. Its protein product is CASSFTGGVLYTEAFF. The rearrangement uses TRBV28 and TRBJ1-1; 8 nucleotides agree with TRBD1. Germline lookup yields CDR1 MDHEN and CDR2 SYDVKM. Trimming took 3 bases from V and 3 from J; bases not matched to a gene: 9. The length of the CDR3 is 16 residues.